This entry concerns a single T cell receptor (beta chain). The sample comes from a study of tumour-infiltrating T cells in Burkitt lymphoma. Overall study context: Productive clonality predicted overall and progression-free survival.

From germline, CDR1 is LNHDA and CDR2 SQIVND (reference sequence). The CDR3 spans 14 residues. Trimming stripped 2 bases from V and 4 bases from J, with 8 bases between. TCRdb's table, derived via immunoSEQ multiplex PCR, lists solely in-frame clones and lacks some. This repertoire shows approximately 15,000 clones, 80% found once; its top ten account for 2.1%. Sequences were obtained from tumor tissue. The sequence was collected from a human donor with diffuse large B-cell lymphoma. This chain uses TRBV19 with TRBJ2-2; D not certain. CDR3 amino acids: CASSILWPTGELFF. The CDR3 DNA is TGTGCCAGTAGTATATTGTGGCCCACCGGGGAGCTGTTTTTT.